This T cell receptor (beta chain) stems from a study of shared clonotypes between healthy human individuals. Study context: Per donor, three plates held CD4 naive cells, three held CD4 memory, two held CD8 naive and one held CD8 memory.

General study points: It was observed that 5% to 6.5% of naive CD4 clonotypes were shared across several donors. How much donors shared clonotypes was expected to be affected by sequencing depth.

Each cell subset's genomic DNA was divided evenly among several immunoSEQ plates. Generated by immunoSEQ multiplex PCR, the TCRdb table keeps only in-frame clones and is missing some. The sample consists of some 1.5 million clones, 95% to 99% of them appearing once. Turning to this clone: The target antigen is unknown.

Germline CDR1 and CDR2: SGHNT and YYREEE (reference sequence). The germline V and J ends were trimmed by 4 bases and 6 bases, with 8 bases remaining between them. The CDR3 sequence is 12 residues long. The origin of this receptor is a man younger than 40 in good health. The material sequenced was naive CD4+ T cells sorted from blood. Subset noted: CD45RA+ positively selected. The chain joins TRBV5-4 to TRBJ2-1, with no clear D. The DNA for the CDR3 is TGTGCCAGCAGCCAAAAGGTCAATGAGCAGTTCTTC. This translates into CASSQKVNEQFF.